Described below is a single TCR beta chain sequence and its context. Its antigen is unidentified. This may arise from a read error, as a much more abundant clone is one base away. Treatment of the sample: approximately 11-day PBMC culture with coronavirus spike peptide pools or control peptides (ViraFEST assay). This CDR3 spans 11 amino acids. CDR1 and CDR2 from the germline V gene are LNHDA and SQIVND (reference sequence). V was pared by 0 bases and J by 8 bases, with 4 bases between. The data were obtained in a study of vaccination and CD4 T cells after COVID-19. Study summary: Blood was drawn a median around 72 days post second dose, range 14 to 241. Cells were stimulated with overlapping spike peptides from SARS-CoV-2, HCoV-NL63, HCoV-OC43 and HCoV-229E.

CD4+ T cells that had been cultured provided DNA sequenced with the Oncomine TCR Beta short-read assay. Genomic DNA was isolated from cultured CD4+ T cells. TCRdb re-called the PCR reads through MiXCR, storing one row per CDR3 protein. The sample has more than 13,000 distinct CDR3 sequences; roughly 24% are singletons. This sample comprised CD4+ T cells from blood, cultured in vitro, obtained after SARS-CoV-2 vaccination. This clonotype was obtained from a human donor who had recovered from COVID-19. This rearrangement joins TRBV19 to TRBJ1-2; D not certain. DNA of the CDR3: TGTGCCAGTAGTATAGAAGTGGGCTACACCTTC. The encoded protein is CASSIEVGYTF.